This TCR beta chain was observed in a study of cytomegalovirus exposure and HLA in healthy donors. PCR employed 60 Vbeta and 13 Jbeta primers. Sequencing used immunoSEQ multiplex PCR; TCRdb keeps in-frame clones, though not all of them. The repertoire holds about 150,000 clones, about 61% seen once, with 2.4% in the top ten. CDR3 size: 15 residues. V dropped 0 bases and J dropped 4; count of bases not matched to a gene: 6. In germline, CDR1 is LGHNA, CDR2 YNFKEQ. The sequencing sample was made of PBMCs. The sequence came from a woman between 40 and 50 years old in good health and CMV-seronegative. The J gene is TRBJ2-7, the V gene TRBV4-2; 7 positions agree with TRBD2. The CDR3 DNA follows: TGTGCCAGCAGCCAAGATCAGCGGGGCCTTTACGAGCAGTACTTC. Protein: CASSQDQRGLYEQYF.